This T cell receptor (beta chain) originates from a study of blood T cell repertoires in COVID-19. Overall study context: In each case, the material was cDNA or gDNA derived from T cells, B-cell-depleted T cells, or PBMCs.

Germline V gene lookup returns CDR1 SNHLY and CDR2 FYNNEI. Unmatched junction bases numbered 2, after V lost 6 bases and J lost 3 bases. This CDR3 has 13 amino acids. Study processing details: Scientists estimated how many nucleated cells there were by amplifying reference gene primers. The method was immunoSEQ multiplex PCR; TCRdb's version includes in-frame clones alone and lacks a portion of them. V, J and clone size are those of that table, while D and trimming were read from the DNA. The sample consists of about 43,000 clones, 87% of them appearing once. This clone was seen just once. This TCR derives from a man aged 55-75 years with active COVID-19. This chain joins TRBV2 and TRBJ1-1, with TRBD1 identical over 9 bases. Sequenced material: peripheral blood. The DNA for the CDR3 is TGTGCCAGCAGGACAGGGGGTGACACTGAAGCTTTCTTT. Its translation: CASRTGGDTEAFF.